This TCR beta chain was identified in a study of blood T cell repertoires in COVID-19. Study in general: Samples of COVID-19 (acute and convalescent) were obtained from the United States, Italy and Spain. In each case, the material was cDNA or gDNA derived from T cells, B-cell-depleted T cells, or PBMCs.

J lost 0 bases, V lost 7 bases, and 8 bases had no gene match. Germline V gene data show CDR1 as SGHTA and CDR2 as FQGNSA. This CDR3 contains 16 residues. Authors' processing steps: Quantification of nucleated cells was approximated via reference gene primer amplification. This table comes from immunoSEQ multiplex PCR, and its TCRdb copy is limited to in-frame clones, with some not included. V, J and clone size are taken as reported in that table, and D and trimming were inferred from the DNA itself. The sample includes 250,000 to 300,000 clones, 83% of them seen just once. V is TRBV7-2 and J is TRBJ2-2, with TRBD2 matching over 7 bases. Material for sequencing was peripheral blood. The TCR comes from a man aged 55 to 70 who had recovered from COVID-19. CDR3 amino acids: CASNPGGLPNTGELFF. CDR3 DNA: TGTGCCAGCAACCCGGGGGGACTCCCGAACACCGGGGAGCTGTTTTTT. Together with reference TRBV7-2 and TRBJ2-2, the CDR3 gives the full variable domain: GAGVSQSPSNKVTEKGKDVELRCDPISGHTALYWYRQSLGQGLEFLIYFQGNSAPDKSGLPSDRFSAERTGGSVSTLTIQRTQQEDSAVYLCASNPGGLPNTGELFFGEGSRLTVL.